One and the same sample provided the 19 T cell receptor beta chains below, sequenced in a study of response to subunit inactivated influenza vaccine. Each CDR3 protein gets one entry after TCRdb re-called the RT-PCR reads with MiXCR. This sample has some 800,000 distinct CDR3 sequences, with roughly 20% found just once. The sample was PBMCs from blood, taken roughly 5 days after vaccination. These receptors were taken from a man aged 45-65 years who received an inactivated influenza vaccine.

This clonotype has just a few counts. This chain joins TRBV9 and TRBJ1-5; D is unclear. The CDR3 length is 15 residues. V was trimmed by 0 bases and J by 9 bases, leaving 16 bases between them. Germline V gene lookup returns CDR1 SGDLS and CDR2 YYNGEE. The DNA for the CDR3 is TGTGCCAGCAGCGTAGGGTCGACGGCTCGCGGGCCCCAGCATTTT. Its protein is CASSVGSTARGPQHF.

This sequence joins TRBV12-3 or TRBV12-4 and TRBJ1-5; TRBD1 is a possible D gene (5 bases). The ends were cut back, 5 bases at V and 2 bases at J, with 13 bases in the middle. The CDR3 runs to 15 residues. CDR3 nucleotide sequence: TGTGCCAGCAGTCCAACAGCGGGGGGCAATCAGCCCCAGCATTTT. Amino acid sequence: CASSPTAGGNQPQHF.

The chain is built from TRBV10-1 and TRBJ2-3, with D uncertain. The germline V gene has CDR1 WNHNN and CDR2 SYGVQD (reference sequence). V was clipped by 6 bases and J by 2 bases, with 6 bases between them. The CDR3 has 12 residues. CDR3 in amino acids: CASSDNTDTQYF. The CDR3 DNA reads TGCGCCAGCAGCGACAACACAGATACGCAGTATTTT.

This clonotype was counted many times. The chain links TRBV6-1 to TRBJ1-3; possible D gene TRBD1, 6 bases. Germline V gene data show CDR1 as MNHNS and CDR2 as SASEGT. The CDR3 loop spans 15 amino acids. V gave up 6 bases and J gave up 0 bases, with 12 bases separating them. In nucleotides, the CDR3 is TGTGCCAGCAGCCACCGGGACACCTCTGGAAACACCATATATTTT. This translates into CASSHRDTSGNTIYF.

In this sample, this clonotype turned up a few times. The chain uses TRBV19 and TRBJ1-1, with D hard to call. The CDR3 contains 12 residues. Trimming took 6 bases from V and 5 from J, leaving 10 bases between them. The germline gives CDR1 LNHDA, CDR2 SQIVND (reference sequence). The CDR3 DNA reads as TGTGCCAGTAGAACCTGGGAAACTGAAGCTTTCTTT. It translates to CASRTWETEAFF.

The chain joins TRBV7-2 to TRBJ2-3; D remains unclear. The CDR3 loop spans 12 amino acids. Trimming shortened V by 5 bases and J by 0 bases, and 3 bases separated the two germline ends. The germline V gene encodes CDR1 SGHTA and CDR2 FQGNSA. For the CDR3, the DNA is TGTGCCAGCAGCAAGAGCACAGATACGCAGTATTTT. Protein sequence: CASSKSTDTQYF.

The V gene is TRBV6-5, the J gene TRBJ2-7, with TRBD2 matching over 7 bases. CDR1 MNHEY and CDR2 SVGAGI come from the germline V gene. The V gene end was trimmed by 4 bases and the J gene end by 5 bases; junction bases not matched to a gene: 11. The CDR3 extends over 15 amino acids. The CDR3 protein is CASSSLRENIHEQYF. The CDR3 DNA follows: TGTGCCAGCAGTTCCCTGCGGGAGAACATCCACGAGCAGTACTTC.

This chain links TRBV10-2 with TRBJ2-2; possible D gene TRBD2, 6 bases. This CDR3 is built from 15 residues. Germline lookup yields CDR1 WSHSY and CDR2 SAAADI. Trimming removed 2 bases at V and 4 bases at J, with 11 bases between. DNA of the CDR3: TGCGCCAGCAGTGAGGGGGGGATTCTCACCGGGGAGCTGTTTTTT. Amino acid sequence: CASSEGGILTGELFF.

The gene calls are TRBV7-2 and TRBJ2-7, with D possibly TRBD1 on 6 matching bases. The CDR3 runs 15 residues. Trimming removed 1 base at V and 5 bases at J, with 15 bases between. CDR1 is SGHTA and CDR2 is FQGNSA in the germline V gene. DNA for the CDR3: TGTGCCAGCAGCTTAGAGTCAGTCAGGGGCCACGAGCAGTACTTC. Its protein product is CASSLESVRGHEQYF.

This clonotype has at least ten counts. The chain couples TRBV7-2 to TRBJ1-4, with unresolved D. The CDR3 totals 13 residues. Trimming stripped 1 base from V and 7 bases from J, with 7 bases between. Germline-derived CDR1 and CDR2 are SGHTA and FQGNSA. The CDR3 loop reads CASSLVSGEKLFF. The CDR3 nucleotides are TGTGCCAGCAGCTTAGTGAGTGGTGAAAAACTGTTTTTT.

The CDR3 DNA follows: TGTGCCAGCAAACAGGGAGGAGAGACCCAGTACTTC. Amino acids: CASKQGGETQYF. The J gene is TRBJ2-5, the V gene TRBV6-5; possibly TRBD1 or TRBD2 for D (6 bases each). Trimming shortened V by 7 bases and J by 4 bases, and 10 bases separated the two germline ends. The V gene's germline CDR1 is MNHEY and CDR2 SVGAGI. CDR3 length equals 12 residues.

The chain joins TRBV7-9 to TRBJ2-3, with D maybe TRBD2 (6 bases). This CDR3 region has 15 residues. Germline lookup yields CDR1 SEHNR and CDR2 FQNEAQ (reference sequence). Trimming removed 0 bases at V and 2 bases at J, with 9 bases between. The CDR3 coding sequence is TGTGCCAGCAGCTTAGCGGGGAGGAACACAGATACGCAGTATTTT. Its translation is CASSLAGRNTDTQYF.

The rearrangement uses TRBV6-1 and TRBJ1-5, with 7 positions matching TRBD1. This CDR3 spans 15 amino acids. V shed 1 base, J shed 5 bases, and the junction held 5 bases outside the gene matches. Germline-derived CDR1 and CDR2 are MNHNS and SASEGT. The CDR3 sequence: CASSEVDRAHQPQHF. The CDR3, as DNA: TGTGCCAGCAGTGAAGTCGACAGGGCGCATCAGCCCCAGCATTTT.

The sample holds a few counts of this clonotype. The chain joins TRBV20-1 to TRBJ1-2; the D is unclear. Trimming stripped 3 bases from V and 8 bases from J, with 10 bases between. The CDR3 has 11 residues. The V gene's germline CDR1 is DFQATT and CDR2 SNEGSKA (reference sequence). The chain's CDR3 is CSASDGYGYTF. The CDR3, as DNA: TGCAGTGCTAGTGATGGGTACGGCTACACCTTC.

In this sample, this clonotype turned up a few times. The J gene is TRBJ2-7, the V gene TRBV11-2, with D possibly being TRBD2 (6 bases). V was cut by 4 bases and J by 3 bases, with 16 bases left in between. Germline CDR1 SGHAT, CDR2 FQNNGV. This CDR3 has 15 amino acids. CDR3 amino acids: CASSYTGRGGYEQYF. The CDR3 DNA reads TGTGCCAGCAGCTACACGGGTCGGGGAGGCTACGAGCAGTACTTC.

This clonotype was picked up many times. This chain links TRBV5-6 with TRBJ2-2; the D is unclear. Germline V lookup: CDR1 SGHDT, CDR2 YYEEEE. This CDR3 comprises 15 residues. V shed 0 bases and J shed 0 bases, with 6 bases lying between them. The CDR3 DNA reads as TGTGCCAGCAGCTTGGACAGCCCGAACACCGGGGAGCTGTTTTTT. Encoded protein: CASSLDSPNTGELFF.

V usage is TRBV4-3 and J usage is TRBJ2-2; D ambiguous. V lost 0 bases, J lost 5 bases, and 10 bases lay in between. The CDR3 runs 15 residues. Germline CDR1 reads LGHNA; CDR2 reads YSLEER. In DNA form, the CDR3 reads TGCGCCAGCAGCCAAGAGAGACACGAAACCGGGGAGCTGTTTTTT. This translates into CASSQERHETGELFF.

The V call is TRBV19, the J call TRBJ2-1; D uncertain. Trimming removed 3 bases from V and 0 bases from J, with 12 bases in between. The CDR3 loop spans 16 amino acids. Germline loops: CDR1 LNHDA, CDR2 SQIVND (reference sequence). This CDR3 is CASSIGSPSSYNEQFF. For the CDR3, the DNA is TGTGCCAGTAGTATCGGGTCCCCTAGCTCCTACAATGAGCAGTTCTTC.

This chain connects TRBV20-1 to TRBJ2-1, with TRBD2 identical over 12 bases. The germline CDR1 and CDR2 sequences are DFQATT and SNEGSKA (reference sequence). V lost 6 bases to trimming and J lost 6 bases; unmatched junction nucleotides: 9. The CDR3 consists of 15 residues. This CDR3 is CSATKTSGSFNEQFF. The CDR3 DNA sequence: TGCAGTGCAACCAAGACTAGCGGGAGTTTCAATGAGCAGTTCTTC.